The source of this TCR beta chain is a study of preoperative IRX-2 immunotherapy in early breast cancer. Germline lookup yields CDR1 SGHVS and CDR2 FNYEAQ. This CDR3 contains 15 residues. Trimming stripped 4 bases from V and 5 bases from J, with 14 bases between. Regarding treatment: preoperative locoregional IRX-2 cytokine immunotherapy. This phase Ib study tested locoregional IRX-2 cytokine immunotherapy given before surgery. Libraries were prepared by immunoSEQ multiplex PCR; TCRdb keeps only in-frame clonotypes and omits some of them. The data hold about 38,000 clones, with 80% to 90% observed a single time. This clone has only a few counts.

The chain joins TRBV7-6 to TRBJ1-4, with D possibly being TRBD1 (5 bases). The receptor comes from a human donor with breast cancer. Material: lymph node tissue, obtained after IRX-2 immunotherapy. For the CDR3, the DNA is TGTGCCAGCAGCTCCCGACAGTACGACAATGAAAAACTGTTTTTT. It codes for CASSSRQYDNEKLFF.